This T cell receptor beta chain came from a study of T cell repertoires in cytomegalovirus infection. This clonotype was recorded a few times. TCRdb re-analysed the reads in MiXCR, keeping a single row per CDR3 protein. The table has fewer than 300,000 distinct CDR3 sequences, roughly 24% seen once. The V segment lost 1 base and the J segment 9 bases; nucleotides outside the gene matches: 22. Germline lookup yields CDR1 LGHNA and CDR2 YNFKEQ. The CDR3 is 20 amino acids. This clonotype originated in a human donor in good health (CMV status not recorded). Some clones in this sample may be carry-over from other donors' samples. Sequenced: PBMCs. The V gene is TRBV4-2, the J gene TRBJ2-1, with 9 bases that match TRBD2. The CDR3 nucleotides read TGTGCCAGCAGCCAAGTTGGGGCCGGGGCCGGGACTAGCTTCGTCGGTGAGCAGTTCTTC. Protein product: CASSQVGAGAGTSFVGEQFF.